The TCR beta chain under discussion was sequenced for a study of cytomegalovirus exposure and HLA in healthy donors (dated by TCRdb to 2015 to 2018). In terms of the full investigation: According to an earlier analysis of around 600 of the donors, 150 million to 200 million T cells yielded approximately 120 million unique TCR beta sequences and about 300 Gb of sequence data. An earlier analysis of nearly 600 of the donors applied high-throughput TCR beta sequencing to assess whether each TCR beta V gene segment acted as functional or pseudogenic. To predict cytomegalovirus infection status, the study combined high-throughput TCR immunosequencing, statistical association of individual TCRs with disease status, and machine learning. Class I and class II HLA loci were covered by the typing at four-digit resolution. Typing coverage varied by locus: 629-630 donors for A, B, C, DRB1 and DQB1; around 560 for DQA1; nearly 610 for DPA1; about 450 for DPB1. About 320 gigabases of sequencing data and tens of millions of unique TCR sequences were included in an early release covering roughly 700 HLA-typed donors. A later analysis re-examined previously published TCR beta repertoires from several hundred donors and added high-resolution HLA genotyping to investigate patterns of TCR occurrence. Five DR-DQ haplotypes were handled as single units for association and clustering because linkage in the cohort was strong. Donor age, sex, ethnicity and CMV serostatus were compiled together with the repertoire data. Besides the first cohort of around 670 subjects, a separate validation cohort made up of 120 different subjects was used. Of the 300 to 500 genotyped donors, 75% to 85% were placed in the genetic ancestry cluster associated with self-reported Caucasian donors. The study aimed to test whether signatures of past pathogen exposure could be identified by cataloging public T cell receptors. Among around 400 genotyped donors of the cohort, an average of around 220,000 unique TCR beta nucleotide sequences was sequenced per donor, of which 15% to 20% were non-productive. Every discovery cohort repertoire had been produced on one sequencing platform. Genome-wide SNP genotypes for about 65% of the roughly 670 donors were used in a later genetic analysis, which treated that subset as a discovery cohort. Rather than drawing on any new phenotypic data, the later analysis identified candidate immune exposures from TCR beta sequences and the way those sequences occurred across donors. The study used immunosequencing to profile the T cell repertoires of hundreds of subjects and linked those repertoires to cytomegalovirus serostatus. General study outcomes and caveats: The study listed 164 TCR beta chains as associated with cytomegalovirus. The cohort was sequenced for TCR beta chains only, and without alpha or paired-chain data the features that could be detected were limited. Around 16 rarely observed V segments, including chromosome 9 orphons, were excluded from the earlier analysis of about 600 of the donors because counts were too low. Three of the identified cytomegalovirus-associated TCR beta chains were confirmed in vitro to be specific for cytomegalovirus antigens. A further reported finding was that TCR beta sequences accurately predicted the HLA-A and HLA-B alleles for most subjects in the first cohort. Immune exposure information for the cohort was limited to CMV serostatus. Most TCR sequences were observed very rarely across donors, whereas some public TCRs were present in many individuals. Linkage disequilibrium might explain the correlated functional status among segregating V segments, but an unknown experimental factor could not be ruled out. In a later analysis, HLA-associated TCR beta chains showed more clonal expansion and lower generation probabilities than non-associated chains that were equally common. Presence/absence analyses assumed roughly uniform sequencing depth across donors, an assumption that may not hold. In an earlier analysis of approximately 590 of the donors, most TCR beta V segments appeared in productive rearrangements about 90% or about 30% of the time, broadly matching IMGT annotations. The classifier was reported to diagnose cytomegalovirus status with high specificity and sensitivity in both the original and validation cohorts. Assigning TCR associations to individual alleles was difficult when HLA alleles, especially DR and DQ, strongly co-occurred. According to a later analysis, parvovirus B19, influenza, CMV and Epstein-Barr virus appeared linked to several top co-occurrence clusters. In a later genetic analysis, a missense DCLRE1C variant was associated with V-gene and J-gene trimming of TCR beta chains, and the association was replicated in an independent cohort. A later analysis found that most CMV-associated TCR beta chains appeared HLA-restricted, with HLA associations seemingly driven largely by CMV exposure. A cluster of highly shared sequence variants was judged likely to represent a technical artifact of the sequencing pipeline. The 87-base-pair reads could not distinguish some IMGT-functional V segments, including TRBV6-2 and TRBV6-3, so those segments were excluded. Specific HLA alleles were associated with 15,000 to 20,000 TCR beta sequences at a false discovery rate of 0.05 in a later analysis. It was suggested by the authors that the approach could potentially be generalized to other disease states and immunological phenotypes. In a later genetic analysis, fewer N-insertions in productive TCRs were reported among donors in an Asian-associated ancestry cluster than the approximately 710-donor mean. Because HLA typing was missing for some donors at each locus, association tests included only the typed subset. A later analysis found that TCR association rates varied across HLA loci, with DRB1 alleles showing the most associated TCRs and HLA-C alleles the fewest.

Regarding this clone: The antigen this receptor binds is unknown. Base qualities are not at hand, and no much larger clone is one base apart.

The method was the immunoSEQ multiplex PCR assay. For the multiplex PCR, a mixture combining 60 forward primers for TCR Vbeta segments and 13 reverse primers for TCR Jbeta segments was used. Amplification of the CDR3 region of rearranged TCR beta genes was performed with a multiplex PCR assay on genomic DNA. The Illumina HiSeq System was used to sequence the amplified TCR beta libraries as 87-base-pair reads. Concerning the study's data processing: A later analysis counted approximately 84 million unique TCR beta chains across the 500 to 850 repertoires, and approximately 11 million of these chains were shared by at least two donors. Raw reads were error-corrected and collapsed into unique sequences with a nearest-neighbor algorithm that merged closely related sequences to remove PCR and sequencing errors. CDR3 sequences were aligned to IMGT reference sequences to assign V, D and J gene segments. Each retained sequence needed at least a six-nucleotide match to both a V gene segment and a J gene segment. Rearrangements were classified as productive when the CDR3 lacked stop codons and remained in frame with V and J, and all other rearrangements were classified as non-productive. CDR3 was defined by IMGT convention, running from the second conserved V-encoded cysteine to the conserved J-encoded phenylalanine. In an earlier analysis of approximately 590 of the donors, sequences lacking an unambiguous match to a single V gene segment were excluded. In an earlier analysis of almost 600 of the donors, a V segment was called functional when productive rearrangements were above 56.7%, and segregating when the standard deviation between donors exceeded 5%. A statistical classification framework was built to diagnose cytomegalovirus status from the catalog of TCR beta chain sequences. In a later analysis, TCR nucleotide sequences were compared against IMGT/GENE-DB human TR gene sequences so that V and J genes could be assigned. In a later analysis, CDR3 sequences and most-parsimonious VDJ recombination scenarios were assigned using the TCRdist pipeline. In a later analysis, each TCR beta chain was defined by its CDR3 amino acid sequence together with its V-gene family, and reads without a unique V-gene family were excluded. As a way to deal with suspected cross-contamination and a sequencing artifact, a later analysis dropped nearly 600 nucleotide sequences that were highly shared and had low generation probability. In a later analysis, a clonal expansion index was calculated for each public chain from normalized within-repertoire ranks of inferred template counts. A later analysis computed generation probabilities with a VDJ recombination model fitted to out-of-frame rearrangements, and checked the results against IGoR. In a later analysis, TCR-TCR, TCR-HLA and TCR-CMV co-occurrence was scored with hypergeometric tests, and a repertoire-size bias correction was applied to TCR pairs. A later analysis estimated false discovery rates by permuting HLA or CMV assignments 20 times. In a later analysis, co-occurring TCRs were grouped using DBSCAN, and TCRdist sequence similarity was added for clustering within HLA-allele-positive subsets. Co-occurrence clustering excluded repertoires with fewer than 30,000 or more than 120,000 public chains, plus five with anomalous nucleotide sharing. TCRdb's version of the immuneACCESS table is confined to in-frame rearrangements and falls short of the full clone set. An unresolved V gene accounts for under half of the shortfall where checked; the remainder is of unknown origin. That table is the source of V, J and clone size, and D and trimming were worked out from the DNA. In all, the sample holds about 150,000 clones, and around three quarters of those were seen once. The top ten constitute 13% of the sample.

The cohort comprised some 700 healthy bone marrow donors. At the time of sampling, every cohort member was nominally healthy, though immune exposures that went unrecorded were likely present. The donor tested CMV seropositive, placing the donor among the 289 seropositive members of the cohort. A peripheral blood sample was collected from each donor, and TCR beta sequencing was performed on peripheral blood mononuclear cells. The Qiagen DNeasy Blood Extraction Kit was used to extract genomic DNA from the blood cell samples. Relative to germline, V is missing 2 bases and J is missing 1 base, with 6 bases of the junction outside any gene match. Reading from cysteine to phenylalanine, the CDR3 counts 16 amino acids. Here the CDR3 DNA is all that survives: 48 bases in frame from base 1. From a lookup of the germline V gene (reference sequence), CDR1 and CDR2 are MNHEY and SMNVEV.

The specimen was PBMCs. This sequence originates from a man aged 40-55 years in good health and CMV-seropositive. The V gene is TRBV27 and the J gene is TRBJ2-3, with 7 bases matching TRBD1. The CDR3 amino acid sequence is: CASSLAGGVGTDTQYF. The nucleotides are TGTGCCAGCAGTTTAGCAGGGGGTGTTGGCACAGATACGCAGTATTTT.